The rows below give T cell receptor beta chains drawn from one sample of a study of technical replicates of blood from a handful of donors. The method was immunoSEQ multiplex PCR; TCRdb's version includes in-frame clones alone and lacks a portion of them. The sample contains around 100,000 clones, about 95% of which appear only once. The sample comprised T cells isolated from PBMCs. These receptors were collected from a human donor in good health. Each CDR3 is given with its conserved first and last residue. The D gene is left open where the match is weak. Expanded clones are given a class, and other clones once, few, many or no size at all.

abundance,d_gene,j_gene,v_gene,CDR3aa,CDR3nt
-,TRBD1,TRBJ1-2,TRBV10-3,CAIFPRQGERDGYTF,TGTGCCATTTTTCCTCGACAGGGGGAGAGGGATGGCTACACCTTC
-,-,TRBJ2-1,TRBV5-6,CASSLMRPSYNEQFF,TGTGCCAGCAGCCTAATGAGGCCCTCCTACAATGAGCAGTTCTTC
-,-,TRBJ2-3,TRBV7-3,CASSLRARALSDTQYF,TGTGCCAGCAGCTTAAGGGCGCGGGCTTTATCCGATACGCAGTATTTT
-,TRBD1,TRBJ1-2,TRBV14,CASSQLGQGFEKSGYTF,TGTGCCAGCAGCCAGCTGGGACAGGGGTTTGAGAAGTCTGGCTACACCTTC
-,-,TRBJ1-1,TRBV19,CASSIDTAYGTEAFF,TGTGCCAGTAGTATAGATACAGCTTATGGCACTGAAGCTTTCTTT
-,-,TRBJ1-1,TRBV19,CASSIDRGSSEAFF,TGTGCCAGTAGTATAGACAGGGGTTCGAGTGAAGCTTTCTTT
-,-,TRBJ1-2,TRBV19,CASSIGAGITNYGYTF,TGTGCCAGTAGTATAGGGGCAGGGATTACTAACTATGGCTACACCTTC
-,-,TRBJ2-1,TRBV7-2,CASSLEEGYNEQFF,TGTGCCAGCAGCTTAGAGGAGGGGTACAATGAGCAGTTCTTC
-,TRBD1,TRBJ2-7,TRBV27,CASKTGEDEQYF,TGTGCCAGCAAAACAGGGGAAGACGAGCAGTACTTC
-,-,TRBJ2-7,TRBV5-4,CASSRMGLNSYEQYF,TGTGCCAGCAGCCGGATGGGACTGAACTCCTACGAGCAGTACTTC
once,TRBD1,TRBJ2-3,TRBV7-2,CASSPRDRYTDTQYF,TGTGCCAGCAGCCCCCGGGACAGGTACACAGATACGCAGTATTTT
once,TRBD1,TRBJ2-1,TRBV28,CASYTGDRAFNEQFF,TGTGCCAGCTATACTGGGGACAGGGCGTTCAATGAGCAGTTCTTC
-,TRBD1,TRBJ2-7,TRBV19,CASSTPSFTGATYEQYF,TGTGCCAGTAGTACACCATCTTTCACAGGGGCAACCTACGAGCAGTACTTC
-,-,TRBJ1-3,TRBV7-9,CASSPRLSTGNTIYF,TGTGCCAGCAGCCCCAGACTATCTACTGGAAACACCATATATTTT
-,TRBD2,TRBJ2-1,TRBV15,CATSKLAGYNEQFF,TGTGCCACCAGTAAACTAGCGGGATACAATGAGCAGTTCTTC
-,TRBD1,TRBJ1-1,TRBV15,CATSRGPGQGVEYTEAFF,TGTGCCACCAGCAGAGGGCCGGGACAGGGGGTAGAGTACACTGAAGCTTTCTTT
once,-,TRBJ1-2,TRBV28,CASSVQDGYGYTF,TGTGCCAGCAGTGTTCAGGATGGTTATGGCTACACCTTC
-,TRBD2,TRBJ2-1,TRBV7-2,CASSTRAGSSYNEQFF,TGTGCCAGCAGCACCCGAGCGGGGAGCTCCTACAATGAGCAGTTCTTC
-,TRBD2,TRBJ2-7,TRBV2,CASRASGNSYEQYF,TGTGCCAGCAGAGCGAGCGGGAACTCCTACGAGCAGTACTTC
-,-,TRBJ1-1,TRBV27,CASSSYTEAFF,TGTGCCAGCAGCTCCTACACTGAAGCTTTCTTT
-,TRBD2,TRBJ2-1,TRBV4-3,CASSLGTSGRGEQFF,TGCGCCAGCAGCCTTGGGACTAGCGGGAGGGGTGAGCAGTTCTTC
-,-,TRBJ2-2,TRBV30,CAWSAAGELFF,TGTGCCTGGAGTGCAGCCGGGGAGCTGTTTTTT
-,-,TRBJ1-1,TRBV27,CASMGRNKNTEAFF,TGTGCCAGCATGGGCAGGAATAAGAACACTGAAGCTTTCTTT
-,-,TRBJ2-3,TRBV7-9,CASSSLTRSTDTQYF,TGTGCCAGCAGCTCCCTGACACGTAGCACAGATACGCAGTATTTT
-,-,TRBJ1-4,TRBV5-1,CASSLGSPATNEKLFF,TGCGCCAGCAGCCTAGGATCCCCAGCAACTAATGAAAAACTGTTTTTT
-,-,TRBJ2-7,TRBV5-1,CASSTSYEQYF,TGCGCCAGCAGCACATCCTACGAGCAGTACTTC
-,TRBD2,TRBJ2-7,TRBV7-6,CASSLARASGSTEQYF,TGTGCCAGCAGCTTAGCGAGGGCTAGCGGGAGTACCGAGCAGTACTTC
-,-,TRBJ2-5,TRBV5-4,CASGGLPGRETQYF,TGTGCCAGCGGGGGACTTCCCGGACGGGAGACCCAGTACTTC
-,TRBD2,TRBJ2-7,TRBV30,CAWSTTSGPDEQYF,TGTGCCTGGAGCACGACTAGCGGGCCTGATGAGCAGTACTTC
-,-,TRBJ2-7,TRBV10-2,CASSELNYEQYF,TGCGCCAGCAGTGAGCTAAACTACGAGCAGTACTTC
-,-,TRBJ1-1,TRBV27,CASSLGGGGYEAFF,TGTGCCAGCAGTTTAGGGGGCGGAGGCTATGAAGCTTTCTTT
-,TRBD2,TRBJ2-3,TRBV7-9,CASSLGVGSSGSTDTQYF,TGTGCCAGCAGCTTAGGAGTTGGGTCTAGCGGGAGCACAGATACGCAGTATTTT
-,-,TRBJ1-1,TRBV19,CASSPDSDTEAFF,TGTGCCAGTAGTCCCGACAGTGACACTGAAGCTTTCTTT
-,-,TRBJ1-2,TRBV6-5,CASNPLPGHGYTF,TGTGCCAGCAACCCTCTCCCAGGGCATGGCTACACCTTC
-,TRBD2,TRBJ2-1,TRBV19,CASSLVPGLANEQFF,TGTGCCAGTAGTCTAGTTCCGGGACTAGCGAATGAGCAGTTCTTC
-,-,TRBJ1-1,TRBV27,CASSLSYYTEAFF,TGTGCCAGCAGTTTATCCTACTACACTGAAGCTTTCTTT
-,-,TRBJ1-2,TRBV19,CASSIWQTANYGYTF,TGTGCCAGTAGTATTTGGCAGACAGCTAACTATGGCTACACCTTC
-,-,TRBJ2-2,TRBV9,CASSGVSAGELFF,TGTGCCAGCAGCGGAGTCTCGGCCGGGGAGCTGTTTTTT
-,-,TRBJ2-3,TRBV5-1,CASSLMQSTDTQYF,TGCGCCAGCAGCTTGATGCAGTCCACAGATACGCAGTATTTT
-,TRBD1,TRBJ2-1,TRBV6-6,CASSVLGTGGNNEQFF,TGTGCCAGCAGTGTCTTGGGGACAGGGGGGAACAATGAGCAGTTCTTC
-,-,TRBJ2-3,TRBV19,CASSEGLIGYDTQYF,TGTGCCAGTAGTGAGGGTTTAATTGGATATGATACGCAGTATTTT
-,-,TRBJ1-5,TRBV4-1,CASSQGGGSPQHF,TGCGCCAGCAGCCAAGGGGGCGGCAGCCCCCAGCATTTT
-,-,TRBJ1-4,TRBV4-1,CASSQKLPTNEKLFF,TGCGCCAGCAGCCAAAAACTCCCAACTAATGAAAAACTGTTTTTT
-,-,TRBJ1-2,TRBV27,CASLATSGGNYGYTF,TGTGCCAGCTTGGCCACCTCGGGGGGCAACTATGGCTACACCTTC
-,TRBD1,TRBJ1-1,TRBV19,CASHSGGGTEAFF,TGTGCCAGTCACTCAGGGGGCGGCACTGAAGCTTTCTTT